One and the same sample provided the 14 T cell receptor beta chains below, sequenced in a study of blood T cell repertoires in COVID-19. The repertoire was sequenced with immunoSEQ multiplex PCR; TCRdb's copy has only in-frame clones and lacks some. The data show hundreds of thousands of clones, with more than 85% seen just once and more than 0.7% held by the top ten. Specimen: peripheral blood. The receptors were gathered from a man aged 55 to 70 with COVID-19, enrolled during active disease.

The chain employs TRBV7-3 and TRBJ2-5, with D perhaps matching TRBD1 (5 bases). Trimming took off 2 bases at V and 13 bases at J, with 14 bases between the two ends. This CDR3 has 12 residues. Germline CDR1 is SGHTA and CDR2 is FQGTGA. CDR3 protein: CASSLGAEVLYF. CDR3 DNA: TGTGCCAGCAGCTTAGGGGCAGAGGTTTTGTACTTC.

V is TRBV20-1 and J is TRBJ2-1; a weak D match, TRBD2 (5 bases). This CDR3 contains 13 residues. CDR1 is DFQATT and CDR2 is SNEGSKA in the germline V gene (reference sequence). The V gene lost 3 bases and the J gene lost 10 bases, with 16 bases spanning the gap. CDR3 sequence reads: CSASGEAALEQFF. The CDR3 DNA follows: TGCAGTGCTAGTGGAGAAGCGGCCCTCGAGCAGTTCTTC.

The V call is TRBV6-1, the J call TRBJ1-5; D possibly corresponds to TRBD1 (5 bases). The germline gives CDR1 MNHNS, CDR2 SASEGT. The CDR3 consists of 17 residues. Trimming took 3 bases from V and 0 from J, leaving 15 bases between them. The CDR3 region has the DNA TGTGCCAGCAGTGATCAGGGTGGGTACTATAGCAATCAGCCCCAGCATTTT. The encoded protein is CASSDQGGYYSNQPQHF.

The chain uses TRBV28 and TRBJ1-2; no clear D gene. V shed 6 bases and J shed 5 bases, with 10 bases lying between them. From germline, CDR1 is MDHEN and CDR2 SYDVKM. The CDR3 is 12 residues long. This chain's CDR3 is CASSFGEYGYTF. The CDR3 DNA sequence: TGTGCCAGCAGCTTTGGGGAGTATGGCTACACCTTC.

The chain employs TRBV7-2 and TRBJ2-1; TRBD2 is a possible D gene (6 bases). The CDR3 is 16 amino acids. V shed 8 bases and J shed 7 bases, with 24 bases lying between them. CDR1 is SGHTA and CDR2 is FQGNSA in the germline V gene. CDR3 sequence reads: CASGVGGAGRRNEQFF. Here the CDR3 DNA reads TGTGCCAGCGGGGTAGGTGGTGCGGGGAGAAGGAATGAGCAGTTCTTC. Supplemented by reference TRBV7-2 and TRBJ2-1, the full variable domain reads GAGVSQSPSNKVTEKGKDVELRCDPISGHTALYWYRQSLGQGLEFLIYFQGNSAPDKSGLPSDRFSAERTGGSVSTLTIQRTQQEDSAVYLCASGVGGAGRRNEQFFGPGTRLTVL.

The genes are TRBV3-1 (or the pseudogene TRBV3-2) and TRBJ2-2; D may be TRBD2 (7 bases). Between the trimmed V and J ends, which lost 8 bases and 5 bases, there was a span of 15 bases. Per germline, CDR1 LGHDT and CDR2 YNNKEL (reference sequence). This CDR3 is 14 amino acids long. For the CDR3, the DNA is TGTGCCAGCCGAGGGGGAGGGATGACCGGGGAGCTGTTTTTT. Its protein is CASRGGGMTGELFF.

This chain links TRBV28 with TRBJ2-7, with 12 bases that match TRBD2. The V gene end was trimmed by 6 bases and the J gene end by 8 bases; junction bases not matched to a gene: 8. The CDR3 sequence is 14 residues long. Germline loops: CDR1 MDHEN, CDR2 SYDVKM. CDR3 in DNA: TGTGCCAGCAGGGGTGGACTAGCGGGAATTCAGCAGTACTTC. Its protein product is CASRGGLAGIQQYF.

The gene calls are TRBV29-1 and TRBJ1-5; 7 bases line up with TRBD1. Germline CDR1 is SQVTM and CDR2 is ANQGSEA. J gave up 6 bases and V 7 bases, and 9 bases lay outside the gene matches. The CDR3 extends over 13 amino acids. The DNA of the CDR3 is TGCAGCGCCATGCAGGGGGGAGGTCAGCCCCAGCATTTT. As protein: CSAMQGGGQPQHF. The variable domain in full, with the rest retrieved from reference TRBV29-1 and TRBJ1-5, is SAVISQKPSRDICQRGTSLTIQCQVDSQVTMMFWYRQQPGQSLTLIATANQGSEATYESGFVIDKFPISRPNLTFSTLTVSNMSPEDSSIYLCSAMQGGGQPQHFGDGTRLSIL.

The V call is TRBV7-3, the J call TRBJ2-1, with D unclear. V was pared by 1 base and J by 5 bases, with 9 bases between. The CDR3 extends over 14 amino acids. Germline assignment: CDR1 SGHTA and CDR2 FQGTGA. The CDR3 nucleotides are TGTGCCAGCAGCTTAAGTGCTAAGAACAATGAGCAGTTCTTC. It is translated as CASSLSAKNNEQFF.

The chain joins TRBV6-5 to TRBJ2-5; 9 bases agree with TRBD2. The trim removed 7 bases at V and 4 bases at J, leaving 4 bases unmatched. The CDR3 length is 13 residues. CDR1 and CDR2 from the germline V gene are MNHEY and SVGAGI. The CDR3 here is CASNGGRGETQYF. The CDR3 nucleotides are TGTGCCAGCAATGGCGGGAGGGGAGAGACCCAGTACTTC.

The chain links TRBV7-2 to TRBJ1-5; D uncertain. The V end lost 5 bases, the J end lost 7 bases, and 18 bases lay between the germline ends. Per germline, CDR1 SGHTA and CDR2 FQGNSA. CDR3 length equals 15 residues. The CDR3 nucleotides are TGTGCCAGCAGCACTCAAAGCCTAAGCGAACAGCCCCAGCATTTT. Its protein is CASSTQSLSEQPQHF.

The chain couples TRBV19 to TRBJ2-1; D is uncertain. Per germline, CDR1 LNHDA and CDR2 SQIVND (reference sequence). V lost 1 base and J lost 0, with 13 bases in between. The CDR3 has 17 residues. CDR3 in amino acids: CASSIAYRTSSYNEQFF. The DNA for the CDR3 is TGTGCCAGTAGTATAGCCTACAGAACGTCCTCCTACAATGAGCAGTTCTTC.

V is TRBV27 and J is TRBJ1-2; weak D call: TRBD1 (5 bases). Trimming removed 5 bases at V and 4 bases at J, with 11 bases between. The CDR3 has 13 residues. CDR1 and CDR2 from the germline V gene are MNHEY and SMNVEV (reference sequence). The CDR3 reads CASSAGTGYGYTF. In nucleotides, the CDR3 is TGTGCCAGCAGTGCAGGGACTGGCTATGGCTACACCTTC.

The chain couples TRBV5-8 to TRBJ1-5; 8 bases agree with TRBD1. Germline V CDR1 and CDR2: SGHTS, YDEGEE. The CDR3 spans 16 residues. Trimming cost V 4 bases and J 6 bases; bases outside gene matches: 12. The CDR3 sequence: CASSLTGAGGVQPQHF. The DNA for the CDR3 is TGTGCCAGCAGCCTCACGGGGGCAGGGGGCGTTCAGCCCCAGCATTTT.